A single sample is the source of the 27 T cell receptor beta chains below, sequenced in a study of T cell changes during pregnancy in multiple sclerosis. Libraries were prepared by immunoSEQ multiplex PCR; TCRdb keeps only in-frame clonotypes and omits some of them. This repertoire shows about 83,000 clones, roughly nine tenths found once; its top ten account for 3% to 4.5%. The sequencing used PBMCs, collected in the first trimester of pregnancy. The receptors here all came from a female donor in good health, serving as a control in a pregnancy study. Some clones in this sample may be carry-over from other donors' samples.

This clone occurred a few times. The chain employs TRBV19 and TRBJ1-5; possible D gene TRBD1, 6 bases. The CDR3 length is 14 residues. Germline assignment: CDR1 LNHDA and CDR2 SQIVND (reference sequence). V was shortened by 9 bases and J by 0 bases, with 12 bases between the two germline ends. In DNA form, the CDR3 reads TGTGCCAGCCGGGGGGCATATAGCAATCAGCCCCAGCATTTT. Residues: CASRGAYSNQPQHF.

The chain is built from TRBV5-8 and TRBJ1-6, with a possible D match to TRBD1 (6 bases). V was clipped by 3 bases and J by 10 bases, with 14 bases between them. CDR1 and CDR2 from the germline V gene are SGHTS and YDEGEE. The CDR3 covers 14 residues. CDR3 DNA sequence: TGTGCCAGCAGCTCCGGGACACACAAATCACCCCTCCACTTT. Translating it yields CASSSGTHKSPLHF.

This chain joins TRBV6-4 and TRBJ1-6, with D possibly TRBD1 on 5 matching bases. V was trimmed by 2 bases and J by 9 bases, leaving 11 bases between them. Per the germline V gene, CDR1 is MRHNA and CDR2 is SNTAGT. The CDR3 loop spans 14 amino acids. DNA for the CDR3: TGTGCCAGCAGTGACGGACATGAAGGTTCACCCCTCCACTTT. This encodes CASSDGHEGSPLHF.

This rearrangement joins TRBV9 to TRBJ2-1, with 14 bases aligning to TRBD2. This CDR3 has 19 amino acids. Germline assignment: CDR1 SGDLS and CDR2 YYNGEE. The V and J ends lost 3 bases and 7 bases, in that order; junction bases with no gene match: 15. For the CDR3, the DNA is TGTGCCAGCAGCGGATTAGGGCAGATGGGGACTAGCGGGAGAAATGAGCAGTTCTTC. Amino acids: CASSGLGQMGTSGRNEQFF.

This clone has a handful of counts. This chain uses TRBV5-6 with TRBJ1-3; TRBD1 is a possible D gene (5 bases). CDR1 and CDR2 (germline): SGHDT, YYEEEE. Between the trimmed V and J ends, which lost 4 bases and 3 bases, there was a span of 8 bases. The CDR3 consists of 13 residues. CDR3 bases: TGTGCCAGCAGCCCCGACAGTGGAAACACCATATATTTT. Translation gives CASSPDSGNTIYF.

The chain joins TRBV9 to TRBJ2-1; TRBD2 matches 8 bases. CDR1 and CDR2 (germline): SGDLS, YYNGEE. V lost 3 bases, J lost 0 bases, and 8 bases stayed unmatched. The CDR3 covers 17 residues. As DNA, the CDR3 is TGTGCCAGCAGCGACCTACTAGCGGACAGCTCCTACAATGAGCAGTTCTTC. Protein: CASSDLLADSSYNEQFF.

The chain has TRBV13 and TRBJ2-7; TRBD2 matches at 9 bases. The V segment lost 4 bases and the J segment 3 bases; nucleotides outside the gene matches: 10. This CDR3 has 16 amino acids. Germline values: CDR1 PRHDT, CDR2 FYEKMQ (reference sequence). CDR3 residues: CASSSLGASGNYEQYF. The CDR3 DNA reads as TGTGCCAGCAGCTCCCTAGGGGCTAGCGGGAACTACGAGCAGTACTTC. Looking up the rest from reference TRBV13 and TRBJ2-7 gives the full variable domain: AAGVIQSPRHLIKEKRETATLKCYPIPRHDTVYWYQQGPGQDPQFLISFYEKMQSDKGSIPDRFSAQQFSDYHSELNMSSLELGDSALYFCASSSLGASGNYEQYFGPGTRLTVT.

The J gene is TRBJ2-5, the V gene TRBV2, with 7 bases identical to TRBD1. Germline V lookup: CDR1 SNHLY, CDR2 FYNNEI. CDR3 length: 13 amino acids. V dropped 4 bases and J dropped 4; count of bases not matched to a gene: 3. CDR3: CASSGQGVETQYF. The CDR3 DNA reads TGTGCCAGCAGTGGACAGGGTGTAGAGACCCAGTACTTC.

The chain joins TRBV10-3 to TRBJ2-2, with 7 nucleotides matching TRBD1. The CDR3 contains 18 residues. J was trimmed by 5 bases and V by 0 bases; bases with no gene match: 12. Germline values: CDR1 ENHRY, CDR2 SYGVKD. The CDR3 region is CAISESIEQGSQTGELFF. The CDR3 DNA is TGTGCCATCAGTGAGTCGATAGAACAGGGGAGCCAGACCGGGGAGCTGTTTTTT.

The CDR3 DNA reads as TGTGCCAGCACCCTGGATGTCGGGGGCGAGCAGTACTTC. As protein: CASTLDVGGEQYF. This chain links TRBV5-5 with TRBJ2-7, with a weak D call TRBD2 (6 bases). The CDR3 consists of 13 residues. Per germline, CDR1 SGHKS and CDR2 YYEKEE (reference sequence). Trimming cost V 6 bases and J 6 bases, with 16 bases left between them.

J is TRBJ2-2 and V is TRBV19; TRBD2 matches at 11 bases. This CDR3 contains 17 residues. Germline loops: CDR1 LNHDA, CDR2 SQIVND (reference sequence). Trimming at V came to 5 bases and at J to 4 bases, leaving 9 bases not matched to a gene. CDR3 in DNA: TGTGCCAGTAGTTCAGATGTTAGCGGGGGGGGCACCGGGGAGCTGTTTTTT. Translated, it gives CASSSDVSGGGTGELFF.

The chain links TRBV30 to TRBJ2-3; 7 bases match TRBD2. Losses at the gene ends were 0 bases for V and 3 bases for J; bases not matched to a gene: 9. Germline V CDR1 and CDR2: GTSNPN, SVGIG (reference sequence). The CDR3 length is 16 residues. The CDR3: CAWSVLGAGKTDTQYF. The CDR3 nucleotides are TGTGCCTGGAGTGTACTGGGAGCGGGAAAGACAGATACGCAGTATTTT.

This clone was seen only a few times. V usage is TRBV29-1 and J usage is TRBJ2-1; TRBD2 agrees at 8 bases. V lost 7 bases and J lost 14; bases outside the gene matches: 7. Germline V gene data show CDR1 as SQVTM and CDR2 as ANQGSEA. The length of the CDR3 is 10 residues. CDR3 loop: CSGLSGDEFF. In nucleotides, the CDR3 is TGCAGCGGCCTTAGCGGGGACGAGTTCTTC.

This rearrangement joins TRBV2 to TRBJ1-2; D is unclear. V was clipped by 2 bases and J by 4 bases, with 17 bases between them. This CDR3 is built from 16 residues. The germline V gene has CDR1 SNHLY and CDR2 FYNNEI. The CDR3 nucleotides read TGTGCCAGCAGTGAAATCGGGCGGGGTAGGAGCTATGGCTACACCTTC. It yields the protein CASSEIGRGRSYGYTF. Variable domain in full (rest from reference TRBV2 and TRBJ1-2): EPEVTQTPSHQVTQMGQEVILRCVPISNHLYFYWYRQILGQKVEFLVSFYNNEISEKSEIFDDQFSVERPDGSNFTLKIRSTKLEDSAMYFCASSEIGRGRSYGYTFGSGTRLTVV.

This clone has just one count. The gene calls are TRBV7-2 and TRBJ2-3; 10 bases match TRBD2. Germline CDR1 SGHTA, CDR2 FQGNSA. Germline trimming cut 5 bases from V and 5 bases from J; bases unmatched to any gene: 7. The CDR3 totals 15 residues. Here the CDR3 DNA reads TGTGCCAGCAGCCCAACGGGACTAGCGAGAGATACGCAGTATTTT. Translation gives CASSPTGLARDTQYF.

This clone has just one count. This sequence joins TRBV19 and TRBJ2-2, with D hard to call. The V gene's germline CDR1 is LNHDA and CDR2 SQIVND (reference sequence). Trimming pared 1 base from V and 7 bases from J, leaving 4 bases between. This CDR3 spans 12 amino acids. CDR3 DNA sequence: TGTGCCAGTAGTATAGGAGGCGGGGAGCTGTTTTTT. This translates into CASSIGGGELFF.

The chain carries TRBV7-2 and TRBJ1-1; D is unclear. The V end lost 3 bases, the J end lost 0 bases, and 5 bases lay between the germline ends. Germline V gives CDR1 SGHTA, CDR2 FQGNSA. The CDR3 totals 13 residues. The CDR3 region is CASSFLMNTEAFF. Here the CDR3 DNA reads TGTGCCAGCAGCTTCCTTATGAACACTGAAGCTTTCTTT.

The chain employs TRBV7-9 and TRBJ1-1, with no clear D. Germline assignment: CDR1 SEHNR and CDR2 FQNEAQ (reference sequence). This CDR3 is built from 14 residues. Trimming removed 1 base at V and 9 bases at J, with 15 bases between. The CDR3 here is CASSLEFIGPQAFF. CDR3 coding DNA: TGTGCCAGCAGCTTAGAGTTTATCGGTCCCCAAGCTTTCTTT.

The chain combines TRBV5-5 with TRBJ1-5; D unclear. V was shortened by 0 bases and J by 5 bases, with 9 bases between the two germline ends. The CDR3 spans 14 residues. In germline, CDR1 is SGHKS, CDR2 YYEKEE (reference sequence). The CDR3 spells CASSLAAGDQPQHF. The CDR3 DNA sequence: TGTGCCAGCAGCTTGGCCGCAGGTGATCAGCCCCAGCATTTT.

This sequence joins TRBV4-2 and TRBJ2-1; a possible D gene is TRBD1 (7 bases). This CDR3 spans 15 amino acids. Between the trimmed V and J ends, which lost 3 bases and 5 bases, there was a span of 14 bases. Germline V lookup: CDR1 LGHNA, CDR2 YNFKEQ. CDR3 DNA: TGTGCCAGCAGCCAGTCCGGGGGACAGCACAATGAGCAGTTCTTC. This codes for CASSQSGGQHNEQFF.

The chain employs TRBV6-4 and TRBJ2-3; 14 bases align to TRBD2. Trimming took 8 bases from V and 2 from J; bases not matched to a gene: 3. CDR1 MRHNA and CDR2 SNTAGT come from the germline V gene. CDR3 length equals 15 residues. As DNA, the CDR3 is TGTGCCAGCGGGACTAGCGGGAGTAACACAGATACGCAGTATTTT. This encodes CASGTSGSNTDTQYF.

The chain is built from TRBV5-6 and TRBJ2-3; 8 bases map to TRBD2. V shed 4 bases, J shed 3 bases, and the junction held 4 bases outside the gene matches. This CDR3 has 14 amino acids. The germline V gene encodes CDR1 SGHDT and CDR2 YYEEEE. The CDR3 loop is CASSIAGKTDTQYF. The CDR3 nucleotides read TGTGCCAGCAGCATAGCGGGGAAAACAGATACGCAGTATTTT.

The CDR3 sequence is CASSLARYQETQYF. In DNA, the CDR3 is TGTGCCAGCAGCTTGGCCCGGTACCAAGAGACCCAGTACTTC. The chain links TRBV5-4 to TRBJ2-5; D not certain. The germline V gene has CDR1 SGHNT and CDR2 YYREEE (reference sequence). With 0 bases removed from V and 0 bases from J, the gap between germline ends came to 6 bases. The CDR3 length is 14 residues.

This clone showed up just a few times. The CDR3 is CASSIPPRGGDYGYTF. The CDR3 nucleotides are TGTGCCAGTAGTATCCCCCCGCGAGGGGGGGACTATGGCTACACCTTC. The chain is built from TRBV19 and TRBJ1-2; maybe TRBD1 (6 bases). Trimming stripped 3 bases from V and 3 bases from J, with 17 bases between. Germline CDR1 LNHDA, CDR2 SQIVND (reference sequence). The length of the CDR3 is 16 residues.

This chain uses TRBV6-1 with TRBJ2-4; weak D call: TRBD2 (6 bases). In germline, CDR1 is MNHNS, CDR2 SASEGT. This CDR3 comprises 15 residues. Trimming pared 2 bases from V and 3 bases from J, leaving 11 bases between. The CDR3 bases are TGTGCCAGCAGTGAAAGGGAGGTAGTCAAAAACATTCAGTACTTC. Translation gives CASSEREVVKNIQYF.

J is TRBJ1-2 and V is TRBV6-6; 9 nucleotides agree with TRBD1. The trim removed 8 bases at V and 7 bases at J, leaving 11 bases unmatched. The CDR3 contains 14 residues. Germline CDR1 MNHNY, CDR2 SVGAGI (reference sequence). CDR3 nucleotide sequence: TGTGCCAGCGGTCTGGGACAGGGAGTTGGTGGCTACACCTTC. Translation: CASGLGQGVGGYTF.

DNA of the CDR3: TGTGCCAGCAGCTTTGCCGGGACAGGGGTATACGAGCAGTACTTC. It is translated as CASSFAGTGVYEQYF. The V call is TRBV7-9, the J call TRBJ2-7; 10 bases fit TRBD1. Germline values: CDR1 SEHNR, CDR2 FQNEAQ (reference sequence). The CDR3 runs 15 residues. V was pared by 3 bases and J by 4 bases, with 6 bases of the junction left unmatched.